This T cell receptor (beta chain) came from a study of blood T cell repertoires in COVID-19. Turning to the study itself: Researchers got acute and convalescent COVID-19 samples from the United States, Italy and Spain. PBMCs, B-cell-depleted T cells, or T cells provided the cDNA or gDNA that made up the material.

This clone has only one observation. Authors' processing steps: Amplification from reference gene primers served as the basis for estimated nucleated cell counts. The protocol was immunoSEQ multiplex PCR, while the TCRdb copy is restricted to in-frame clones and leaves out a portion. The V and J calls and the clone size are those of that table, but D and trimming were determined from the DNA. The table lists approximately 100,000 clones, 81% of them singletons, with about 10% in the top ten. The receptor's source is a human donor in a cohort sampled during active COVID-19. Sequenced input: peripheral blood.

The CDR3 is CASSYQRQETQYF. The DNA for the CDR3 is TGTGCCAGCAGTTACCAGCGCCAAGAGACCCAGTACTTC. The genes are TRBV6-6 and TRBJ2-5; D unclear. The CDR3 spans 13 residues. Germline V lookup: CDR1 MNHNY, CDR2 SVGAGI (reference sequence). V dropped 2 bases and J dropped 1 base, with 5 bases sitting between them.